A single sample gave rise to the 10 T cell receptor beta chains below, sequenced in a study of shared clonotypes between healthy human individuals. The protocol was immunoSEQ multiplex PCR, while the TCRdb copy is restricted to in-frame clones and leaves out a portion. Among 1,500,000 or so clones, 98% were seen once, and the ten largest hold 0.36%. The sequencing input was naive CD4+ T cells sorted from blood. Sample subset: CD45RA+ positively selected. The origin of the receptors is a man younger than 45 in good health.

This sequence joins TRBV10-3 and TRBJ1-3, with D uncertain. V lost 7 bases to trimming and J lost 2 bases, with 12 bases between them. Germline-derived CDR1 and CDR2 are ENHRY and SYGVKD. This CDR3 contains 14 residues. Written as DNA, the CDR3 is TGTGCCATCAAGCCAAGTGATGCTGGAAACACCATATATTTT. Translated: CAIKPSDAGNTIYF.

This sequence joins TRBV5-1 and TRBJ2-7; D not resolved. Germline CDR1 and CDR2: SGHRS and YFSETQ. The V end was cut by 0 bases, the J end by 5 bases, with 3 bases between. CDR3 length: 11 residues. CDR3 DNA: TGCGCCAGCAGCTTGGCGAACGAGCAGTACTTC. Its translation is CASSLANEQYF. Full variable domain (rest looked up from reference TRBV5-1 and TRBJ2-7): KAGVTQTPRYLIKTRGQQVTLSCSPISGHRSVSWYQQTPGQGLQFLFEYFSETQRNKGNFPGRFSGRQFSNSRSEMNVSTLELGDSALYLCASSLANEQYFGPGTRLTVT.

On this clone itself: Within the sample, other DNA sequences also encode this same CDR3. The chain is built from TRBV10-1 and TRBJ1-5; TRBD1 is a possible D gene (5 bases). This CDR3 has 13 residues. CDR1 WNHNN and CDR2 SYGVQD come from the germline V gene (reference sequence). V was clipped by 3 bases and J by 4 bases, with 7 bases between them. This CDR3 reads CASSDGTNQPQHF. CDR3 nucleotide sequence: TGCGCCAGCAGTGATGGGACGAATCAGCCCCAGCATTTT.

This clone appeared once. The chain joins TRBV15 to TRBJ2-2; D unclear. CDR1 and CDR2 (germline): LNHNV, YYDKDF (reference sequence). This CDR3 is 15 amino acids long. V lost 7 bases and J lost 0, with 12 bases in between. CDR3 loop: CATTLVPTNTGELFF. The DNA of the CDR3 is TGTGCCACCACCCTGGTCCCGACGAACACCGGGGAGCTGTTTTTT.

The chain recombines TRBV9 with TRBJ1-1, with 7 bases lining up with TRBD1. V was clipped by 3 bases and J by 3 bases; unmatched bases: 8. Germline V gene sequence: CDR1 SGDLS, CDR2 YYNGEE. The CDR3 has 15 amino acids. The CDR3 protein is CASSGQGGRDTEAFF. CDR3 nucleotides: TGTGCCAGCAGCGGACAGGGTGGAAGGGACACTGAAGCTTTCTTT.

The chain employs TRBV21-1 and TRBJ2-3; TRBD1 was called by the table and not checked on the DNA. TRBV21-1 represents a pseudogene. This CDR3 contains 18 residues. CDR3 in amino acids: CASSKGRIQGEGTDTQYF. The CDR3 DNA reads TGTGCCAGCAGCAAAGGGCGGATACAGGGGGAGGGCACAGATACGCAGTATTTT.

The chain employs TRBV2 and TRBJ2-2; D possibly corresponds to TRBD1 (6 bases). The germline V gene has CDR1 SNHLY and CDR2 FYNNEI. V was clipped by 5 bases and J by 6 bases, with 10 bases between them. The CDR3 is 13 residues long. CDR3 in amino acids: CASSRNRAGELFF. CDR3 in DNA: TGTGCCAGCAGTCGAAACAGGGCCGGGGAGCTGTTTTTT.

This chain joins TRBV5-1 and TRBJ2-3; D not certain. Germline V lookup: CDR1 SGHRS, CDR2 YFSETQ. The V and J ends lost 1 base and 0 bases respectively, with 15 bases between them. The CDR3 loop spans 17 amino acids. The CDR3 coding sequence is TGCGCCAGCAGCTTGCTCATCGGCCAGACTAGCACAGATACGCAGTATTTT. Its translation: CASSLLIGQTSTDTQYF. Variable domain in full (rest from reference TRBV5-1 and TRBJ2-3): KAGVTQTPRYLIKTRGQQVTLSCSPISGHRSVSWYQQTPGQGLQFLFEYFSETQRNKGNFPGRFSGRQFSNSRSEMNVSTLELGDSALYLCASSLLIGQTSTDTQYFGPGTRLTVL.

The count of this clone is one. V and J are TRBV28 and TRBJ2-7; the match to TRBD1 covers 7 bases. Per germline, CDR1 MDHEN and CDR2 SYDVKM. Trimming at V came to 6 bases and at J to 0 bases, leaving 11 bases not matched to a gene. The CDR3 loop spans 16 amino acids. Here the CDR3 reads CASSRRDRVTSYEQYF. CDR3 nucleotide sequence: TGTGCCAGCAGCCGACGCGACAGGGTAACCTCCTACGAGCAGTACTTC.

The rearrangement uses TRBV6-5 and TRBJ2-7; no reliable D call. The V end was cut by 0 bases, the J end by 6 bases, with 12 bases between. From germline, CDR1 is MNHEY and CDR2 SVGAGI. The CDR3 runs 14 residues. The CDR3 DNA sequence: TGTGCCAGCAGTTACTCGAGGAGAGGAGTCGAGCAGTACTTC. Protein product: CASSYSRRGVEQYF.